This T cell receptor beta chain was recorded in a study of cytomegalovirus exposure and HLA in healthy donors. V shed 4 bases, J shed 3 bases, and the junction held 4 bases outside the gene matches. Germline assignment: CDR1 SGHRS and CDR2 YFSETQ. The CDR3 is 15 residues long. The study ran its PCR with 60 Vbeta and 13 Jbeta primers. The repertoire was sequenced with immunoSEQ multiplex PCR; TCRdb's copy has only in-frame clones and lacks some. Of about 140,000 clones in the sample, over 60% were seen once. V is TRBV5-1 and J is TRBJ2-2; TRBD2 matches at 9 bases. The receptor was isolated from a male donor in good health and CMV-seropositive. The sample taken for sequencing was PBMCs. CDR3 sequence (DNA): TGCGCCAGCAGCACGACTAGCGGAGACACCGGGGAGCTGTTTTTT. It yields the protein CASSTTSGDTGELFF.